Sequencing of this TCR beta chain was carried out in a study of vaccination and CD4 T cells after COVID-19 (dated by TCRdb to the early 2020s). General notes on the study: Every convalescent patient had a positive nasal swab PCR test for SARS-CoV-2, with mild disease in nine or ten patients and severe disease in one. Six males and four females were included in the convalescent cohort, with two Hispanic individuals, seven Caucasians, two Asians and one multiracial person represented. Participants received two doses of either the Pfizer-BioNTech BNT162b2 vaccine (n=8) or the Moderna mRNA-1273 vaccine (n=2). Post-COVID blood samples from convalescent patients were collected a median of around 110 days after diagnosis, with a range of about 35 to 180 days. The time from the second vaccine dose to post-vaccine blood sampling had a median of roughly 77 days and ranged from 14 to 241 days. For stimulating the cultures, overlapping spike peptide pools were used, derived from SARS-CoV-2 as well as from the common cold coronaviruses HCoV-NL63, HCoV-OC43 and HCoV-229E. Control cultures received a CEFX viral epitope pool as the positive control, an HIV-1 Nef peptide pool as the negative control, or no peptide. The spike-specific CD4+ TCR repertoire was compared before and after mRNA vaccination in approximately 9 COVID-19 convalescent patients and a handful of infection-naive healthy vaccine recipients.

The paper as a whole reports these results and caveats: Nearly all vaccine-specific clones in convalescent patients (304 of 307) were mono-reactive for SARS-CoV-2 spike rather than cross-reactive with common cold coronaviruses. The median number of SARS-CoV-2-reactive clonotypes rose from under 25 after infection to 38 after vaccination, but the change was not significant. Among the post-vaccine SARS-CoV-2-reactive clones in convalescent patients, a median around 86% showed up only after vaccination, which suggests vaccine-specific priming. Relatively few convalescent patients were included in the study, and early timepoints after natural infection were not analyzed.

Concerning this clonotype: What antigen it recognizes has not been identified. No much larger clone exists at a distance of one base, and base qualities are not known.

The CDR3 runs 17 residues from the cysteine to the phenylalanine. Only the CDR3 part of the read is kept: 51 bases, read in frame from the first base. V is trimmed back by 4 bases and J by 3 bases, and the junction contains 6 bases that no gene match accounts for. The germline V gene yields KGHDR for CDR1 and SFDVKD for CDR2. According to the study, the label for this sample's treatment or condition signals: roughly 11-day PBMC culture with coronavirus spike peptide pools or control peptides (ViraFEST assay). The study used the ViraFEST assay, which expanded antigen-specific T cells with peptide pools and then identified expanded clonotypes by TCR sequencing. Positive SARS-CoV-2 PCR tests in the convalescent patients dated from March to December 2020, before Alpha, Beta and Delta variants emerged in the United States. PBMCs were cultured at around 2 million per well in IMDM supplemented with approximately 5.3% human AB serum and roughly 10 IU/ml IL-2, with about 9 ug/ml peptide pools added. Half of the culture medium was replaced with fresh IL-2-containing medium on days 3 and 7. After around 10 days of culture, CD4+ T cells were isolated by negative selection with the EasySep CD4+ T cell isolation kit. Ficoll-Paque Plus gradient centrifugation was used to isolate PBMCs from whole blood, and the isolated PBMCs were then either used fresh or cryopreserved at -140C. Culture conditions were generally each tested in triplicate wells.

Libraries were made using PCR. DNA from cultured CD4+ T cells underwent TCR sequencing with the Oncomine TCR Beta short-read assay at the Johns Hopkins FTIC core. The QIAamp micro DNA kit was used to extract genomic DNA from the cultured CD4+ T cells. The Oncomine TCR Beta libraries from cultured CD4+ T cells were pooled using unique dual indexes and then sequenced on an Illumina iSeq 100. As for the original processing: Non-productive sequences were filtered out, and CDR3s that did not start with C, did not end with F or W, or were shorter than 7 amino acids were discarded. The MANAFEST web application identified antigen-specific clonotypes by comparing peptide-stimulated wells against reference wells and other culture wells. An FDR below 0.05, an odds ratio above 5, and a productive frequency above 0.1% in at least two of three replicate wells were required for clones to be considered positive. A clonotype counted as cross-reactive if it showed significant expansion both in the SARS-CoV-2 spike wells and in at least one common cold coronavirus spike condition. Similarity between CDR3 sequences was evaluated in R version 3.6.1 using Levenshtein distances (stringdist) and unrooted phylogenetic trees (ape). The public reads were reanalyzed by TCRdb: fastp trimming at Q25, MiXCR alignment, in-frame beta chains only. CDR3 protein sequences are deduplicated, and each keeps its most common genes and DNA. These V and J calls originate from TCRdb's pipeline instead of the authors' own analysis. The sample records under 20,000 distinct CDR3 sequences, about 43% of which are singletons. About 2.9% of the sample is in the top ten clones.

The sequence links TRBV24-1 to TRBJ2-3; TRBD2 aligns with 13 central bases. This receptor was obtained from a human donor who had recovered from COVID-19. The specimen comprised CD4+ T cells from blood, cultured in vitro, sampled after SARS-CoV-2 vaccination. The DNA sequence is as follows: TGTGCCACCAGTGACCCGGGACTAGCGGGACGGACAGATACGCAGTATTTT. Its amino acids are CATSDPGLAGRTDTQYF.